Listed below are T cell receptor beta chains from one sample, sequenced in a study of shared clonotypes between healthy human individuals. Data came from immunoSEQ multiplex PCR; TCRdb stores just in-frame clones and leaves some out. The table shows some 980,000 clones, with approximately 80% occurring only once. Sequences were obtained from memory CD4+ T cells sorted from blood. Receptor source: a man aged 18 to 30 in good health. Each CDR3 is given with its conserved first and last residue. The D gene is left open where the match is weak. Clone sizes are given selectively: once, few, many, or a class where the clone is expanded.

-,once,TRBV7-2,13,TRBJ2-3,TGTGCCAGCAGCTTAGCGGGACGAGATACGCAGTATTTT,CASSLAGRDTQYF
TRBD1,-,TRBV4-1,12,TRBJ1-4,TGCGCCAGCAGCCAGGGCAGGGGGGAACTGTTTTTT,CASSQGRGELFF
-,-,TRBV30,14,TRBJ1-1,TGTGCCTGGAGCCGACTCGGCCTGAACACTGAAGCTTTCTTT,CAWSRLGLNTEAFF
-,few,TRBV9,15,TRBJ1-2,TGTGCCAGCAGCGCCCGGGACGGAGCTAACTATGGCTACACCTTC,CASSARDGANYGYTF
-,once,TRBV6-5,14,TRBJ2-6,TGTGCCAGCAGTTTGAAAGCTGGGGCCAACGTCCTGACTTTC,CASSLKAGANVLTF
TRBD2,few,TRBV7-6,15,TRBJ2-1,TGTGCCAGCAGCCCGGGGACTAGCGGGACTAACGGGCAGTTCTTC,CASSPGTSGTNGQFF
-,-,TRBV7-3,13,TRBJ1-1,TGTGCCAGCAGCTTAACAGTCCTCGGTGAAGCTTTCTTT,CASSLTVLGEAFF
-,-,TRBV15,13,TRBJ2-7,TGTGCCACCAGCAGAGATATTATGGACGAGCAGTACTTC,CATSRDIMDEQYF
-,-,TRBV5-1,13,TRBJ2-3,TGCGCCAGCAGCGCAAAAAGCACAGATACGCAGTATTTT,CASSAKSTDTQYF
-,-,TRBV7-9,16,TRBJ2-7,TGTGCCAGCAGCTTAGATAAAGGAAGGTCGGCCTACGAGCAGTACTTC,CASSLDKGRSAYEQYF
-,-,TRBV5-4,13,TRBJ2-3,TGTGCCAGCACCATCGCCCGGGGAGATACGCGGTATTTT,CASTIARGDTRYF
TRBD1,-,TRBV19,15,TRBJ1-2,TGTGCCAGTAGTGTGCCGGGACAGGGGGTTTTTGGCTACACCTTC,CASSVPGQGVFGYTF
-,-,TRBV7-2,17,TRBJ2-5,TGTGCCAGCAGTCTTAGGGGGAGACAGTCGTACCAAGAGACCCAGTACTTC,CASSLRGRQSYQETQYF
TRBD1,-,TRBV18,15,TRBJ1-4,TGTGCCAGCTCACCACCGGGACAGGGCGCGGAAAAACTGTTTTTT,CASSPPGQGAEKLFF
-,few,TRBV4-3,13,TRBJ2-7,TGCGCCAGCAGTGACAGGTCAGGTTACGAGCAGTACTTC,CASSDRSGYEQYF
TRBD1,-,TRBV9,16,TRBJ2-3,TGTGCCAGCAGCGGGCCCGGACAGGTCAGCACAGATACGCAGTATTTT,CASSGPGQVSTDTQYF
TRBD1,few,TRBV19,15,TRBJ1-2,TGTGCCAGTAGCACGGACAGGGGGATTGACTATGGCTACACCTTC,CASSTDRGIDYGYTF
-,-,TRBV6-5,14,TRBJ1-1,TGTGCCAGCAAGACGGGCAGCCTGAACACTGAAGCTTTCTTT,CASKTGSLNTEAFF
TRBD2,-,TRBV5-1,15,TRBJ2-7,TGCGCCAGCAGCTCTGGACTAGCGGGAGTCTACGAGCAGTACTTC,CASSSGLAGVYEQYF
TRBD1,-,TRBV2,15,TRBJ2-7,TGTGCCAGCAGTGAAGGACAGGGGAAATACTACGAGCAGTACTTC,CASSEGQGKYYEQYF
TRBD1,-,TRBV7-9,15,TRBJ2-5,TGTGCCAGCAGCCCCAAAGGGACAGTCCTACGGACCCAGTACTTC,CASSPKGTVLRTQYF
TRBD2,few,TRBV30,14,TRBJ2-1,TGTGCCCGCTCTAGCGGGAGGGAGGACAATGAGCAGTTCTTC,CARSSGREDNEQFF
-,-,TRBV18,14,TRBJ1-1,TGTGCCAGCTCACCCAATACAGACAACACTGAAGCTTTCTTT,CASSPNTDNTEAFF
TRBD1,-,TRBV18,15,TRBJ1-1,TGTGCCAGCTCACCAGCCGGACAGGCAAACACTGAAGCTTTCTTT,CASSPAGQANTEAFF
-,few,TRBV5-1,11,TRBJ2-1,TGCGCCAGCAGCGTTAGTGATGAGCAGTTCTTC,CASSVSDEQFF
TRBD1,many,TRBV2,20,TRBJ1-5,TGTGCCAGCAGTCTCAGATCGGCCGGGACAGGGAAGGGAAGCAATCAGCCCCAGCATTTT,CASSLRSAGTGKGSNQPQHF
-,-,TRBV6-1,12,TRBJ2-7,TGTGCCAGCAACCAAGGGGGGCACGAGCAGTACTTC,CASNQGGHEQYF
-,-,TRBV30,15,TRBJ2-7,TGTGCCTGGAGTGTCCGGGGAGGGACAGACCCCCCGCAGTACTTC,CAWSVRGGTDPPQYF
-,-,TRBV30,14,TRBJ1-4,TGTGCCTGGAGTCCCGGGACCCGAGGGGAAAAACTGTTTTTT,CAWSPGTRGEKLFF
-,-,TRBV10-3,14,TRBJ2-2,TGTGCCATCAGTGAGGGAGTAGGTACCGGGGAGCTGTTTTTT,CAISEGVGTGELFF